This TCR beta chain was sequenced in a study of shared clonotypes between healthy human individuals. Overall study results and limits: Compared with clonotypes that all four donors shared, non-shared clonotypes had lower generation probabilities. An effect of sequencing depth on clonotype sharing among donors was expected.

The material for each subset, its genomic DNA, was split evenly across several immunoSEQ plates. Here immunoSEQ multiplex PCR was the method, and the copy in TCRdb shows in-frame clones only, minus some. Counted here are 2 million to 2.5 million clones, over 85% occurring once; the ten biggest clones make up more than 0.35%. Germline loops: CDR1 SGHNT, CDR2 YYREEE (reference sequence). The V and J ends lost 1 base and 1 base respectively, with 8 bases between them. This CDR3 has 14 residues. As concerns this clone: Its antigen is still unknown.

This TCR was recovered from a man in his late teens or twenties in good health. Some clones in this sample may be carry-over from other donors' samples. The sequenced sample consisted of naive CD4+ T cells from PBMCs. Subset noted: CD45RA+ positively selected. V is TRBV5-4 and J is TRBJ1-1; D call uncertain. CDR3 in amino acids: CASSLRAENTEAFF. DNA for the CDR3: TGTGCCAGCAGCTTGCGGGCAGAGAACACTGAAGCTTTCTTT.